This T cell receptor beta chain comes out of a study of regulatory T cells in long-lasting Graves disease. Study background: Persistent cases were those of Graves' disease that involved over 5 years of antithyroid drugs with positive TSH receptor antibodies. Findings and caveats of the study: Persistent patients had more shared public clonotypes (2,741) than new patients (approximately 970).

Noted time point: persistent/refractory GD, antithyroid drugs over 5 years with positive TRAb. The TCR library was made from RNA that had been extracted from PBMCs in TRIzol. This clonotype was counted at least ten times. Antigen specificity is unknown. Investigators prepared the TCR beta libraries by applying iRepertoire HTBI primers and Arm-PCR of CDR3 regions. TCRdb reanalysed the multiplex PCR reads using MiXCR and keeps one entry per CDR3 protein. The table records about 660,000 distinct CDR3 sequences, 30% of them present only once. The CDR3 extends over 15 amino acids. After removal of 3 bases from V and 6 bases from J, the junction contained 3 bases not matched to a gene. Germline V gene data show CDR1 as MDHEN and CDR2 as SYDVKM.

This chain links TRBV28 with TRBJ1-4; TRBD1 matches at 11 bases. The receptor was derived from a female donor with Graves disease. The starting material was peripheral blood mononuclear cells (PBMCs), obtained when the disease was refractory, from a patient treated with antithyroid drugs. This CDR3 reads CASSFTGQGDEKLFF. The CDR3 DNA is TGTGCCAGCAGTTTCACGGGACAGGGGGATGAAAAACTGTTTTTT.